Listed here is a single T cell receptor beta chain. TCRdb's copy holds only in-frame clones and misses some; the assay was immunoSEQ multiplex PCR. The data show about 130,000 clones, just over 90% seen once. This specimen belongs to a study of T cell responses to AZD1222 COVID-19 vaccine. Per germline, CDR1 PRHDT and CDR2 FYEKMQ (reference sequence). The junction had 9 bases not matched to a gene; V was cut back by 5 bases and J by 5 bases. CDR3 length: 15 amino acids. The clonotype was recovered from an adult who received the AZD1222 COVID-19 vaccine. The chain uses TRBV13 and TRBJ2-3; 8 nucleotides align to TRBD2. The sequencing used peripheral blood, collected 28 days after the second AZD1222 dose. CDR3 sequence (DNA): TGTGCCAGCAGCCCCCAACGGCTAGCGGGAGATACGCAGTATTTT. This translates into CASSPQRLAGDTQYF.